This TCR beta chain was recovered during a study of T cells in localized non-small cell lung cancer. From germline, CDR1 is SNHLY and CDR2 FYNNEI. CDR3 length equals 15 residues. The V end lost 2 bases, the J end lost 12 bases, and 17 bases lay between the germline ends. The repertoire was sequenced with immunoSEQ multiplex PCR; TCRdb's copy has only in-frame clones and lacks some. The sample lists 72,000 or so clones; roughly nine tenths were seen once. The receptor's source is a male donor at least 60 years old with stage III squamous cell lung carcinoma. Sequences were derived from peripheral blood, sampled before any cancer treatment. The chain uses TRBV2 and TRBJ1-6; tentatively, D is TRBD1 (5 bases). In DNA form, the CDR3 reads TGTGCCAGCAGTGAAAGAAGCGGACAACGCGGACCCCTCCACTTT. Amino acids: CASSERSGQRGPLHF.